This TCR beta chain is drawn from a study of PD-L1 blockade in urothelial cancer. The wider study: Specimens of blood held a median count of approximately 150,000 T cells.

The study's findings and limits: Better survival was predicted when blood TCR clonality before treatment fell below the median.

This clone was seen once. What it recognizes is unknown. The CDR3 has 13 residues. Trimming removed 5 bases at V and 4 bases at J, with 11 bases between. From germline, CDR1 is LNHDA and CDR2 SQIVND (reference sequence). The time point: peripheral blood 6 weeks after treatment start. The method was immunoSEQ multiplex PCR; TCRdb's version includes in-frame clones alone and lacks a portion of them. The sample has 75,000 to 100,000 clones; 75% to 90% are singletons. This receptor was obtained from a man in his 70s with urothelial cancer. The sequenced sample was PBMCs, obtained around atezolizumab (anti-PD-L1) treatment. V usage is TRBV19 and J usage is TRBJ1-1; possibly TRBD1 for D (6 bases). The DNA of the CDR3 is TGTGCCAGTAGTCACAGGGAGCCCACTGAAGCTTTCTTT. Protein: CASSHREPTEAFF.